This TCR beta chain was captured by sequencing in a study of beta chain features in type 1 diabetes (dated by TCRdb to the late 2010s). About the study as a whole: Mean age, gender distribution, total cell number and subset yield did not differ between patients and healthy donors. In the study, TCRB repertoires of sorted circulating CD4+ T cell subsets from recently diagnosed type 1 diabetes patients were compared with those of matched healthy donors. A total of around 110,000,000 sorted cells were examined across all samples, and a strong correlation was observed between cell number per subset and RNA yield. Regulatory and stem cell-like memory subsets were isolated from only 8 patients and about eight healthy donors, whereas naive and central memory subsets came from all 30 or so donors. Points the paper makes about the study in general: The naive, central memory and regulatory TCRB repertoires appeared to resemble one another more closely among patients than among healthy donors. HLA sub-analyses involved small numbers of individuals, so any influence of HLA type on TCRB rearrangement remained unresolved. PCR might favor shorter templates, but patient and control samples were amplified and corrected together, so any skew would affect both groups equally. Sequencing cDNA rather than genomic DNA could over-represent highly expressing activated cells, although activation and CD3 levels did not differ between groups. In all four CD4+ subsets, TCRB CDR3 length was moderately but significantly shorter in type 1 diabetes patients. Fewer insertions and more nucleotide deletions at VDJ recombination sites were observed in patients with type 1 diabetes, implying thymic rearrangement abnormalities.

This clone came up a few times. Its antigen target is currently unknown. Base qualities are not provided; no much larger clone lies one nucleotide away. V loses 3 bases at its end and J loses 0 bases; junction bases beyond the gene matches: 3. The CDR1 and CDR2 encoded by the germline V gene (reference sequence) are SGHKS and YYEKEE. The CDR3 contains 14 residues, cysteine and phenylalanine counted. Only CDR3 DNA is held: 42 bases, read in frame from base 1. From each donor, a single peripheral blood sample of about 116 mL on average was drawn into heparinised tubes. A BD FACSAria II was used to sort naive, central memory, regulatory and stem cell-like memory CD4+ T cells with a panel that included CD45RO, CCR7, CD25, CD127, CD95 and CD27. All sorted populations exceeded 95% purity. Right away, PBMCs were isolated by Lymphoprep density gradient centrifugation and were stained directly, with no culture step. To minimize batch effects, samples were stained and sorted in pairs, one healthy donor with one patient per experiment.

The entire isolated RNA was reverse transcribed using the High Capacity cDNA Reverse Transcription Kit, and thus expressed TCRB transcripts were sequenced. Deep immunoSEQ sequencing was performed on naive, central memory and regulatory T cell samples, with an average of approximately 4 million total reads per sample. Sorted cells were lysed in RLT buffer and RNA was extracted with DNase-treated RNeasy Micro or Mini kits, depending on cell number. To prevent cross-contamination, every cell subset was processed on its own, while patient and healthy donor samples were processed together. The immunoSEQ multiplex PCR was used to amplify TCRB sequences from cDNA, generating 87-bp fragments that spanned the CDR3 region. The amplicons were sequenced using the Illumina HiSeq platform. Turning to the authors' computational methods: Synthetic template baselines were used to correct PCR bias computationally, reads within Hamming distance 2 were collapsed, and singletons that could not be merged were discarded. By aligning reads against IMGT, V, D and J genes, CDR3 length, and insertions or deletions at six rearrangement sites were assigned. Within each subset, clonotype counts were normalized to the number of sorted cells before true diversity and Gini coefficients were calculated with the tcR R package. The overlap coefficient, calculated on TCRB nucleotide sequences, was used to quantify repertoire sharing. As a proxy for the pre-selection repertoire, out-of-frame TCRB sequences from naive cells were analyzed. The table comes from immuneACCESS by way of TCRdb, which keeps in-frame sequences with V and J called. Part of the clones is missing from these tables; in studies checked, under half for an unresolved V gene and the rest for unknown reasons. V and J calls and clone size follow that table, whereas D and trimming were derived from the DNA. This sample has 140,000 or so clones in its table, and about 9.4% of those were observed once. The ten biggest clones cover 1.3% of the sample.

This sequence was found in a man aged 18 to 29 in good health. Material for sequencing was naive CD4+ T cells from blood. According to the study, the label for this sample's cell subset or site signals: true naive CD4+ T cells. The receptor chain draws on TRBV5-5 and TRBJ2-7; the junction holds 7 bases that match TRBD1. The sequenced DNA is TGTGCCAGCAGCTCTAGACAGGGCTCCTACGAGCAGTACTTC. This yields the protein CASSSRQGSYEQYF.